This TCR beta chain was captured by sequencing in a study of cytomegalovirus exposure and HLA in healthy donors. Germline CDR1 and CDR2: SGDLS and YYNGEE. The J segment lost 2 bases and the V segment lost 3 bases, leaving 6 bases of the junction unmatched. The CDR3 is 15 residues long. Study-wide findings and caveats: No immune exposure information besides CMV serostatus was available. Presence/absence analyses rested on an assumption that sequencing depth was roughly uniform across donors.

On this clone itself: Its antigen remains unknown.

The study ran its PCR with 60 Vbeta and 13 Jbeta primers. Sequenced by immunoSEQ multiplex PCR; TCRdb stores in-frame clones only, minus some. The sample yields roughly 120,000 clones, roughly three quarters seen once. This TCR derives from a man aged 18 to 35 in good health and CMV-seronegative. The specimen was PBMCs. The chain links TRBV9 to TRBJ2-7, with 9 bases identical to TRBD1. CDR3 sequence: CASSARTGAPYEQYF. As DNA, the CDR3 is TGTGCCAGCAGCGCTCGGACAGGGGCGCCCTACGAGCAGTACTTC. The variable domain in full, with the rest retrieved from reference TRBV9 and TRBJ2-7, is DSGVTQTPKHLITATGQRVTLRCSPRSGDLSVYWYQQSLDQGLQFLIQYYNGEERAKGNILERFSAQQFPDLHSELNLSSLELGDSALYFCASSARTGAPYEQYFGPGTRLTVT.